This TCR beta chain was profiled in a study of metastatic and nonmetastatic thyroid tumors. The study's findings and limits: For both blood and tumor, malignant thyroid tumors reportedly showed significantly higher TCR beta diversity than benign nodules did.

Thyroid surgery was preceded by no treatment in any patient. TCRdb redid the clone calls on the PCR reads using MiXCR. The sample has about 40,000 clones, approximately 28% seen once. This clone qualifies as medium-sized. The target antigen is unknown. Germline loops: CDR1 MRHNA, CDR2 SNTAGT. J was trimmed by 1 base and V by 4 bases; bases with no gene match: 0. This CDR3 is 15 amino acids long. Source material: blood. The chain combines TRBV6-4 with TRBJ2-3; 12 positions agree with TRBD2. This TCR derives from a male donor with papillary thyroid cancer or a benign thyroid nodule (not recorded which). Some clones in this sample may be carry-over from other donors' samples. In DNA form, the CDR3 reads TGTGCCAGCAGTGGGACTAGCGGGGGCACAGATACGCAGTATTTT. Protein: CASSGTSGGTDTQYF.